Shown below are 26 T cell receptor beta chains from a single sample sequenced in a study of chemoradiotherapy in HPV16-positive cancers (dated by TCRdb to about 2022). Preparation of the library involved the immunoSEQ multiplex PCR assay. In its TCRdb copy, this immuneACCESS table keeps in-frame sequences only and misses some clones. Where compared with another copy, unresolved V genes explain less than half of these, and the others have no known cause. The sample contains roughly 19,000 clones, approximately 84% of them found a single time. The ten largest clones add up to about 4% of the sample. Here the sequenced sample was blood, taken from a patient who underwent chemoradiotherapy. These TCRs come from a human donor with HPV-associated anogenital cancer.

The chain combines TRBV6-1 with TRBJ1-1; 7 bases are shared with TRBD1. The J segment lost 1 base and the V segment lost 7 bases, leaving 9 bases of the junction unmatched. The CDR3 contains 15 residues. The germline V gene encodes CDR1 MNHNS and CDR2 SASEGT. CDR3: CASTSGGTANTEAFF. CDR3 coding DNA: TGTGCCAGCACTAGTGGAGGGACAGCGAACACTGAAGCTTTCTTT.

The V gene is TRBV29-1, the J gene TRBJ2-3, with D perhaps TRBD1 (6 bases). CDR1 is SQVTM and CDR2 is ANQGSEA in the germline V gene. V was pared by 2 bases and J by 0 bases, with 12 bases between. The CDR3 covers 15 residues. CDR3 sequence reads: CSVEPKGVSTDTQYF. CDR3 sequence (DNA): TGCAGCGTTGAACCTAAGGGGGTAAGCACAGATACGCAGTATTTT.

The chain links TRBV6-5 to TRBJ1-3, with unresolved D. Germline CDR1 MNHEY, CDR2 SVGAGI. This CDR3 is 14 amino acids long. Trimming stripped 0 bases from V and 3 bases from J, with 6 bases between. CDR3 protein: CASSYSAVGNTIYF. CDR3 nucleotide sequence: TGTGCCAGCAGTTACTCGGCGGTTGGAAACACCATATATTTT.

This clone was observed once. The rearrangement links TRBV5-4 to TRBJ2-3; 9 nucleotides line up with TRBD2. Germline CDR1 and CDR2: SGHNT and YYREEE (reference sequence). J lost 3 bases, V lost 2 bases, and 10 bases had no gene match. The CDR3 extends over 17 amino acids. The CDR3 spells CASSFQLAGRGTDTQYF. As DNA, the CDR3 is TGTGCCAGCAGCTTTCAGCTAGCGGGGCGTGGGACAGATACGCAGTATTTT.

The gene calls are TRBV2 and TRBJ2-2; D perhaps matches TRBD1 (5 bases). The CDR3 consists of 16 residues. V lost 3 bases, J lost 1 base, and 12 bases lay in between. The germline V gene has CDR1 SNHLY and CDR2 FYNNEI. CDR3 region: CASSENGAMNTGELFF. CDR3 DNA sequence: TGTGCCAGCAGTGAGAATGGGGCCATGAACACCGGGGAGCTGTTTTTT.

This chain uses TRBV6-5 with TRBJ2-7; TRBD1 is a possible D gene (6 bases). CDR3 length: 14 residues. Germline CDR1 MNHEY, CDR2 SVGAGI. Trimming left V 4 bases short and J 3 bases short, with 13 bases between. The CDR3 protein is CASSWGHPNYEQYF. CDR3 nucleotide sequence: TGTGCCAGCAGTTGGGGACACCCCAACTACGAGCAGTACTTC.

V is TRBV7-9 and J is TRBJ2-3; TRBD2 might be the D (6 bases). Looked up from germline, CDR1 is SEHNR and CDR2 is FQNEAQ (reference sequence). V lost 11 bases to trimming and J lost 0 bases, with 9 bases between them. The CDR3 has 12 residues. This CDR3 is CAGGKSTDTQYF. The CDR3 nucleotides read TGTGCCGGGGGGAAGAGCACAGATACGCAGTATTTT.

This chain links TRBV2 with TRBJ1-6; the D is unclear. V was trimmed by 8 bases and J by 7 bases, leaving 12 bases between them. The CDR3 is 13 residues long. Germline V lookup: CDR1 SNHLY, CDR2 FYNNEI. CDR3 amino acids: CASQNERNSPLHF. In nucleotides, the CDR3 is TGTGCCAGCCAAAATGAGAGAAATTCACCCCTCCACTTT. The whole variable domain, remainder taken from reference TRBV2 and TRBJ1-6, is EPEVTQTPSHQVTQMGQEVILRCVPISNHLYFYWYRQILGQKVEFLVSFYNNEISEKSEIFDDQFSVERPDGSNFTLKIRSTKLEDSAMYFCASQNERNSPLHFGNGTRLTVT.

CDR3 coding DNA: TGTGCCAGCAGCTCCCCGGGACTAGCCTACGAGCAGTACTTC. Its translation: CASSSPGLAYEQYF. This sequence joins TRBV7-2 and TRBJ2-7, with 8 nucleotides matching TRBD2. The CDR3 runs to 14 residues. V lost 4 bases and J lost 2; bases outside the gene matches: 4. The germline gives CDR1 SGHTA, CDR2 FQGNSA.

V is TRBV5-6 and J is TRBJ1-5; 8 bases are shared with TRBD1. Germline lookup yields CDR1 SGHDT and CDR2 YYEEEE. This CDR3 is built from 12 residues. The ends lost 10 bases at V and 6 bases at J; junction bases unmatched: 6. In nucleotides, the CDR3 is TGTGCCTCTGGACAGGGTGGTCAGCCCCAGCATTTT. Residues: CASGQGGQPQHF.

This chain connects TRBV10-3 to TRBJ1-3; D ambiguous. Trimming stripped 2 bases from V and 4 bases from J, with 6 bases between. Germline V gene data show CDR1 as ENHRY and CDR2 as SYGVKD. This CDR3 is 13 amino acids long. The CDR3 reads CAISEPWGNTIYF. DNA of the CDR3: TGTGCCATCAGTGAGCCTTGGGGAAACACCATATATTTT.

This rearrangement joins TRBV7-2 to TRBJ1-1, with D tentatively TRBD1 (6 bases). Germline lookup yields CDR1 SGHTA and CDR2 FQGNSA. CDR3 length equals 14 residues. The V and J ends lost 5 bases and 7 bases respectively, with 17 bases between them. CDR3 nucleotide sequence: TGTGCCAGCAGCCGACAATCACAGGGTTATGAAGCTTTCTTT. Translating it yields CASSRQSQGYEAFF.

This clone was counted only a few times. The chain is built from TRBV19 and TRBJ2-7; no clear D. Deletions cut 7 bases from V and 3 bases from J, with 10 bases between. The CDR3 is 12 residues long. Germline V gives CDR1 LNHDA, CDR2 SQIVND (reference sequence). CDR3 DNA: TGTGCCAGTACAGGAAGCTACTACGAGCAGTACTTC. Protein: CASTGSYYEQYF.

V gene TRBV29-1 combines with J gene TRBJ2-2; no reliable D call. This CDR3 spans 15 amino acids. Germline V gene data show CDR1 as SQVTM and CDR2 as ANQGSEA. Deletions cut 3 bases from V and 3 bases from J, with 14 bases between. The CDR3 sequence: CSVEANGPHTGELFF. The CDR3 nucleotides read TGCAGCGTTGAGGCTAACGGACCGCACACCGGGGAGCTGTTTTTT.

The chain couples TRBV5-1 to TRBJ1-2; tentatively, D is TRBD1 (6 bases). The germline V and J ends were trimmed by 5 bases and 5 bases, with 16 bases remaining between them. The CDR3 totals 14 residues. Germline CDR1 SGHRS, CDR2 YFSETQ. CDR3 coding DNA: TGCGCCAGCAGTCAGGACAGACCCCATTATGGCTACACCTTC. Its protein product is CASSQDRPHYGYTF.

This clone is medium-sized in the sample. This sequence joins TRBV27 and TRBJ2-7, with a possible D match to TRBD1 (6 bases). Trimming left V 2 bases short and J 3 bases short, with 8 bases between. Germline CDR1 and CDR2: MNHEY and SMNVEV (reference sequence). The length of the CDR3 is 13 residues. CDR3 nucleotides: TGTGCCAGCAGTTTAGGGGGACACTACGAGCAGTACTTC. The encoded protein is CASSLGGHYEQYF.

V and J are TRBV27 and TRBJ1-6, with D unclear. Germline V gene data show CDR1 as MNHEY and CDR2 as SMNVEV (reference sequence). This CDR3 region has 15 residues. V was shortened by 0 bases and J by 6 bases, with 9 bases between the two germline ends. CDR3 protein: CASSLSYEANSPLHF. The CDR3 DNA sequence: TGTGCCAGCAGTTTATCTTACGAGGCTAATTCACCCCTCCACTTT.

The V and J genes are TRBV20-1 and TRBJ2-7; D is undetermined. Germline CDR1 is DFQATT and CDR2 is SNEGSKA (reference sequence). This CDR3 has 11 residues. V shed 3 bases and J shed 3 bases, with 6 bases lying between them. CDR3 in DNA: TGCAGTGCTAGGTCAGGCTACGAGCAGTACTTC. It is translated as CSARSGYEQYF.

This chain joins TRBV7-2 and TRBJ1-2; D might be TRBD1 (5 bases). With 5 bases removed from V and 4 bases from J, the gap between germline ends came to 17 bases. CDR1 is SGHTA and CDR2 is FQGNSA in the germline V gene. The CDR3 extends over 15 amino acids. The CDR3 protein is CASSLPGTRTYGYTF. DNA of the CDR3: TGTGCCAGCAGCCTACCCGGGACTCGGACCTATGGCTACACCTTC.

This clone was counted only a few times. The CDR3 bases are TGTGCCATCGGTCGGGGGGGCGGAAACATTCAGTACTTC. As protein: CAIGRGGGNIQYF. The chain employs TRBV7-9 and TRBJ2-4, with 8 bases that match TRBD2. Germline lookup yields CDR1 SEHNR and CDR2 FQNEAQ (reference sequence). This CDR3 region has 13 residues. V was clipped by 10 bases and J by 6 bases; unmatched bases: 8.

This chain joins TRBV9 and TRBJ1-4; TRBD1 might be the D (6 bases). Germline values: CDR1 SGDLS, CDR2 YYNGEE. The length of the CDR3 is 14 residues. Trimming removed 0 bases from V and 4 bases from J, with 7 bases in between. The CDR3 DNA follows: TGTGCCAGCAGCGTAGCAGGGGATAATGAAAAACTGTTTTTT. It specifies CASSVAGDNEKLFF.

The sample holds a few counts of this clone. The V gene is TRBV13, the J gene TRBJ2-2; D uncertain. The CDR3 contains 14 residues. Per the germline V gene, CDR1 is PRHDT and CDR2 is FYEKMQ (reference sequence). V lost 6 bases and J 0 bases, leaving 8 bases between the germline ends. The CDR3 coding sequence is TGTGCCAGCAGACGCACAGCGAACACCGGGGAGCTGTTTTTT. This encodes CASRRTANTGELFF.

This clone was seen a single time. This rearrangement joins TRBV7-6 to TRBJ1-6; unclear D gene. The CDR3 extends over 12 amino acids. In germline, CDR1 is SGHVS, CDR2 FNYEAQ. The V and J ends lost 5 bases and 7 bases respectively, with 6 bases between them. The CDR3 loop reads CASSPANSPLHF. CDR3 in DNA: TGTGCCAGCAGCCCCGCCAATTCACCCCTCCACTTT. Full variable domain (rest looked up from reference TRBV7-6 and TRBJ1-6): GAGVSQSPRYKVTKRGQDVALRCDPISGHVSLYWYRQALGQGPEFLTYFNYEAQQDKSGLPNDRFSAERPEGSISTLTIQRTEQRDSAMYRCASSPANSPLHFGNGTRLTVT.

The chain has TRBV27 and TRBJ2-3; no clear D. Germline V gene sequence: CDR1 MNHEY, CDR2 SMNVEV (reference sequence). CDR3 length: 15 residues. The V end was cut by 2 bases, the J end by 1 base, with 10 bases between. The CDR3 sequence is CASSLHASRTDTQYF. In DNA, the CDR3 is TGTGCCAGCAGTTTACACGCTTCTCGCACAGATACGCAGTATTTT.

The chain is built from TRBV4-1 and TRBJ2-5; 10 nucleotides match TRBD2. CDR1 MGHRA and CDR2 YSYEKL come from the germline V gene. CDR3 length: 15 residues. Losses at the gene ends were 0 bases for V and 5 bases for J; bases not matched to a gene: 3. DNA of the CDR3: TGCGCCAGCAGCCAAGATAGCGGGGGGATGGAGACCCAGTACTTC. Residues: CASSQDSGGMETQYF.

The chain combines TRBV5-1 with TRBJ2-2; the match to TRBD2 covers 15 bases. This CDR3 is 15 amino acids long. Per germline, CDR1 SGHRS and CDR2 YFSETQ. The junction had 2 bases not matched to a gene; V was cut back by 7 bases and J by 4 bases. The DNA for the CDR3 is TGCGCCAGCGGGACTAGCGGGGGGTCCACCGGGGAGCTGTTTTTT. The encoded protein is CASGTSGGSTGELFF. The full variable domain, in which reference TRBV5-1 and TRBJ2-2 provide the parts outside the CDR3, is KAGVTQTPRYLIKTRGQQVTLSCSPISGHRSVSWYQQTPGQGLQFLFEYFSETQRNKGNFPGRFSGRQFSNSRSEMNVSTLELGDSALYLCASGTSGGSTGELFFGEGSRLTVL.